This T cell receptor beta chain was captured in a study of T cells in Graves' hyperthyroidism and ophthalmopathy (dated by TCRdb to between 2019 and 2020). Concerning the study at large: Peripheral blood was collected at initial diagnosis, before any treatment. To identify TCR V-J signatures that set the groups apart, the researchers used a discovery cohort of 100 patients, made up of 40 to 45 with Graves' ophthalmopathy and some 60 with stable Graves' hyperthyroidism. Prospective prediction of ophthalmopathy was tested in an independent validation cohort consisting of fewer than 20 hyperthyroidism patients and more than 15 patients who later progressed to ophthalmopathy. The 90 to 100 discovery patients were randomly divided into training and test sets at a 7:3 ratio. The study also compared thyroid tissue and blood T-cell repertoires from a handful of Graves' hyperthyroidism patients. After blood sampling, hyperthyroidism patients were treated with methimazole at a starting dose of 30 mg daily, and ophthalmopathy patients were treated with high-dose intravenous methylprednisolone. The paper describes TCR Vbeta CDR3 sequencing of 140 or so peripheral blood samples, made up of about 40 ophthalmopathy patients, around 73 hyperthyroidism patients and 17 progressor patients. The paper's findings and limits, for the study overall: Blood samples also contained most of the expanded thyroid clonotypes (frequency above 0.001), which suggests that blood repertoires may reflect thyroid immune responses. In validation, the model predicted progression to ophthalmopathy with over 65% sensitivity and approximately 78% specificity, a median of 6.5 months before onset. Sample size was not statistically predetermined, and investigators were not blinded to group allocation. A 13 V-J signature model separated ophthalmopathy from stable hyperthyroidism, with nearly 90% sensitivity and about 81% specificity in cross-validation and 80%/75% in testing.

Graves' hyperthyroidism was defined as stable when no progression to ophthalmopathy occurred over 18 months of follow-up. The hyperthyroidism patients were between 18 and 65 years old and newly diagnosed, with a disease duration of less than 2 months. Any patient with an uncontrolled infection, another autoimmune disease, pregnancy or lactation was excluded. Clinical symptoms, serum thyroxine and TRAb, thyroid ultrasound, and orbital computed tomography formed the basis for the diagnoses. PBMCs were isolated from 7.5 to 10 ml of fresh peripheral blood by Ficoll-Paque density gradient centrifugation. Total RNA was extracted with Trizol reagent, and quality was checked on an Agilent 2100 Bioanalyzer. This clonotype has ten or more counts. Its target antigen remains unknown. One base away there is no much larger clone; base qualities are not given. Trimming takes 3 bases off V and 1 base off J; junction bases not matched to a gene: 4. The CDR3 measures 14 amino acids from cysteine to phenylalanine. The DNA shown is the 42-base CDR3, in frame from base 1. As encoded in the germline V gene (reference sequence), CDR1 is DFQATT while CDR2 is SNEGSKA.

The TCR beta CDR3 regions were amplified from the RNA transcripts. The TCR CDR3 was subjected to a first round of RT-PCR using the HTBI primer set and the Qiagen OneStep RT-PCR kit. A second multiplex PCR round built the libraries, followed by size selection and purification. Libraries were sequenced paired-end with 100 bp reads on an Illumina HiSeq2000. The source study handled its data this way. Raw data were processed with SOAPnuke, discarding reads with adapters, uncalled bases, mean Phred below 15, or no exact constant-primer or identifier match. COPE v1.2.5 was used to merge high-quality paired reads, and clonotypes were defined as unique nucleotide sequences. Clonotypes were aligned to IMGT TRBV, TRBD and TRBJ reference segments using MiTCR v1.1. Only V-J combinations with frequency above 0.0001, covering roughly 99% of repertoires, were analysed. The TCS score was defined as F50 (clonal expansion) divided by E x V (chaos), with BLOSUM62-based TCRdist calculated between CDR3 peptides within each V-J. Welch's t-statistics and random forest reduced some 510 V-J features to roughly 13, which were used in a naive Bayes classifier (R e1071). TCRdb cleaned the public reads at Q25 with fastp, built clones with MiXCR and kept in-frame beta chains. Under each unique CDR3 protein, matching rows form one entry showing the most common genes and DNA. TCRdb, rather than the study authors, made the V and J calls. Present in this sample are around 500,000 distinct CDR3 sequences, around 15% of which were seen just once. About 15% of the sample is in the top ten clones.

Sequencing was performed on blood. Recombination connected TRBV20-1 to TRBJ2-5; a stretch of 8 junction bases matches TRBD1. The sequence came from a woman in her thirties or forties with Graves' hyperthyroidism. The sequenced DNA: TGCAGTGCTAGCAGGGGGCAGCTCCAAGAGACCCAGTACTTC. This yields the protein CSASRGQLQETQYF.